The 8 T cell receptor beta chains presented below share a single source sample, sequenced in a study of radiotherapy plus CTLA-4 blockade in lung cancer. The data were produced by immunoSEQ multiplex PCR, yet TCRdb's version contains in-frame clones alone and is incomplete. The sample shows approximately 30,000 clones, around 70% of them seen only once. The specimen comprised peripheral blood, sampled from a patient treated with radiotherapy plus ipilimumab. The receptor source for this set is a human donor with non-small cell lung cancer whose response to radiotherapy plus ipilimumab could not be evaluated.

J is TRBJ1-5 and V is TRBV6-6, with 10 positions matching TRBD1. The length of the CDR3 is 15 residues. Germline V CDR1 and CDR2: MNHNY, SVGAGI (reference sequence). V lost 4 bases and J lost 5; bases outside the gene matches: 5. DNA for the CDR3: TGTGCCAGCAGTTTTCAGACAGGGGGCGATCAGCCCCAGCATTTT. Translation gives CASSFQTGGDQPQHF.

V and J are TRBV5-1 and TRBJ2-2; D is possibly TRBD2 (5 bases). The germline gives CDR1 SGHRS, CDR2 YFSETQ. The CDR3 runs to 15 residues. Trimming took 0 bases from V and 4 from J, leaving 10 bases between them. CDR3 nucleotides: TGCGCCAGCAGCTTGGTCGGCCGGGGCACCGGGGAGCTGTTTTTT. It is translated as CASSLVGRGTGELFF.

This clone was detected only once. This chain connects TRBV25-1 to TRBJ2-5; 7 bases match TRBD1. Trimming at V came to 3 bases and at J to 4 bases, leaving 11 bases not matched to a gene. The CDR3 extends over 16 amino acids. The germline gives CDR1 MGHDK, CDR2 SYGVNS. CDR3 protein: CASSDPDRDEGETQYF. The DNA of the CDR3 is TGTGCCAGCAGTGATCCCGACAGGGACGAGGGAGAGACCCAGTACTTC.

The V gene is TRBV15, the J gene TRBJ2-5; D is perhaps TRBD2 (7 bases). V was clipped by 3 bases and J by 1 base, with 12 bases between them. CDR3 length equals 15 residues. Germline V lookup: CDR1 LNHNV, CDR2 YYDKDF (reference sequence). CDR3 amino acids: CATSSSRGAQETQYF. The CDR3, as DNA: TGTGCCACCAGCAGCTCTCGGGGGGCCCAAGAGACCCAGTACTTC. Drawing the rest from reference TRBV15 and TRBJ2-5, the complete variable domain is DAMVIQNPRYQVTQFGKPVTLSCSQTLNHNVMYWYQQKSSQAPKLLFHYYDKDFNNEADTPDNFQSRRPNTSFCFLDIRSPGLGDTAMYLCATSSSRGAQETQYFGPGTRLLVL.

This clone showed up just a few times. V usage is TRBV7-9 and J usage is TRBJ2-7; 14 bases align to TRBD2. The germline CDR1 and CDR2 sequences are SEHNR and FQNEAQ (reference sequence). Trimming took 5 bases from V and 4 from J; bases not matched to a gene: 7. CDR3 size: 16 residues. This CDR3 reads CASSARTSGRRYEQYF. The CDR3 DNA reads as TGTGCCAGCAGCGCCCGGACTAGCGGGAGGCGGTACGAGCAGTACTTC.

V usage is TRBV27 and J usage is TRBJ1-6; no clear D. Germline lookup yields CDR1 MNHEY and CDR2 SMNVEV (reference sequence). Trimming removed 2 bases from V and 10 bases from J, with 9 bases in between. The CDR3 has 13 amino acids. CDR3 amino acids: CASSLMEGSPLHF. The CDR3 DNA is TGTGCCAGCAGTTTAATGGAGGGCTCACCCCTCCACTTT.

V usage is TRBV11-1 and J usage is TRBJ2-7, with 12 nucleotides matching TRBD2. The CDR3 consists of 17 residues. CDR1 and CDR2 from the germline V gene are SGHAT and FQDESV (reference sequence). The J segment lost 3 bases and the V segment lost 3 bases, leaving 9 bases of the junction unmatched. CDR3 sequence reads: CASSFSPSGRDYYEQYF. Written as DNA, the CDR3 is TGTGCCAGCAGCTTCAGTCCTAGCGGGAGGGATTACTACGAGCAGTACTTC.

The CDR3 loop is CASSSLGGNYGYTF. In DNA form, the CDR3 reads TGTGCCAGCAGCAGCCTCGGCGGGAACTATGGCTACACCTTC. This sequence joins TRBV7-2 and TRBJ1-2; D is ambiguous. The ends were cut back, 5 bases at V and 2 bases at J, with 12 bases in the middle. Germline V gene sequence: CDR1 SGHTA, CDR2 FQGNSA. The CDR3 contains 14 residues.